This T cell receptor (beta chain) was sequenced for a study of cytomegalovirus exposure and HLA in healthy donors. The wider study: As an earlier analysis found, 150 million to 200 million T cells yielded fewer than 130 million unique TCR beta sequences. Study-level points and caveats: It was confirmed in vitro that a few of the CMV-associated chains were specific for CMV antigens.

The CDR3 has 14 residues. CDR1 is SNHLY, CDR2 FYNNEI, per germline. The PCR made use of 60 Vbeta and 13 Jbeta primers. TCRdb's table, derived via immunoSEQ multiplex PCR, lists solely in-frame clones and lacks some. The sample yields 85,000 to 120,000 clones, around four fifths seen once. Turning to this clone: The target antigen is unknown. A junction boundary mismatches the germline segment, possibly from a read error.

This chain links TRBV2 with TRBJ1-6; 7 bases are a match to TRBD1. Sequencing was performed on PBMCs. The receptor comes from a middle-aged man in good health and CMV-seronegative. CDR3 nucleotide sequence: TGTGCCAGCAGTGCCGGGACAGAGAATTCACCCCTCCGCTTT. Translation: CASSAGTENSPLRF.